Listed below are T cell receptor beta chains from one sample, sequenced in a study of T cells in Graves' hyperthyroidism and ophthalmopathy. One entry per CDR3 protein results from TCRdb running MiXCR on the multiplex PCR reads. The sample shows around 250,000 distinct CDR3 sequences, more than 14% of them seen only once. Material: blood. All receptors come from a woman aged 40 to 50 with Graves' hyperthyroidism that later progressed to Graves' ophthalmopathy. Each CDR3 is given with its conserved first and last residue. D genes are given only for firm matches. Size is omitted from some rows. Given values are once, few, many or a class for expanded clones.

CDR3 | DNA | D | V | size | J
CASSLRAGALNTF | TGTGCCAGCAGTTTGCGCGCAGGGGCTCTTAACACCTTC | . | TRBV27 | . | TRBJ1-2
CASSQDGTAGNTIYF | TGTGCCAGCAGCCAAGATGGGACAGCTGGAAACACCATATATTTT | TRBD1 | TRBV3-1 | many | TRBJ1-3
CASSLIDRSPTGELFF | TGTGCCAGCAGCTTAATCGACAGGTCCCCCACCGGGGAGCTGTTTTTT | . | TRBV7-9 | many | TRBJ2-2
CAWSNKYRTEAFF | TGTGCCTGGAGCAACAAATATCGCACTGAAGCTTTCTTT | . | TRBV30 | many | TRBJ1-1
CASSRGAGGPHEQFF | TGTGCCAGCAGTCGGGGAGCGGGAGGGCCCCATGAGCAGTTCTTC | TRBD2 | TRBV12-3/TRBV12-4 | many | TRBJ2-1
CASSPGLKTGTFGNTIYF | TGTGCCAGCAGCCCGGGGTTAAAGACAGGGACGTTCGGAAACACCATATATTTT | TRBD1 | TRBV11-3 | many | TRBJ1-3
CAGSSALEREGTDTQYF | TGTGCCGGCAGTTCGGCCTTGGAGCGGGAGGGCACAGATACGCAGTATTTT | TRBD2 | TRBV2 | . | TRBJ2-3
CATSDLAWDRGYQPQHF | TGTGCCACCAGTGATTTAGCATGGGACAGGGGTTATCAGCCCCAGCATTTT | TRBD1 | TRBV24-1 | many | TRBJ1-5
CASSSPRLGRTSGYESSYNEQFF | TGCGCCAGCAGCTCCCCCCGTCTCGGCAGGACTAGCGGGTACGAGAGCTCCTACAATGAGCAGTTCTTC | TRBD2 | TRBV5-1 | many | TRBJ2-1
CASSDRAGGPYNEQFF | TGCGCCAGCAGTGATAGGGCGGGAGGCCCCTACAATGAGCAGTTCTTC | TRBD2 | TRBV10-1 | . | TRBJ2-1
CSASATSGYTF | TGCAGTGCTAGCGCTACCTCTGGCTACACCTTC | . | TRBV20-1 | few | TRBJ1-2
CASSQTGTGLEQYF | TGCGCCAGCAGCCAGACCGGGACAGGGCTCGAGCAGTACTTC | TRBD1 | TRBV4-1 | many | TRBJ2-7
CASSPPFYTGELFF | TGTGCCAGCAGCCCGCCCTTTTACACCGGGGAGCTGTTTTTT | . | TRBV5-6 | many | TRBJ2-2
CASSSAHKVFESIIRPQHF | TGTGCCAGCAGTTCCGCCCACAAAGTTTTTGAGTCAATCATTAGGCCCCAGCATTTT | . | TRBV28 | many | TRBJ1-5
CASSTGTGAAFF | TGTGCCAGTAGTACGGGGACAGGGGCCGCTTTCTTT | TRBD1 | TRBV19 | few | TRBJ1-1
CSARRLAGIYNEQFF | TGCAGTGCCAGAAGGCTAGCGGGAATCTACAATGAGCAGTTCTTC | TRBD2 | TRBV20-1 | many | TRBJ2-1
CSVGQAYNQPQHF | TGCAGCGTTGGACAGGCCTACAATCAGCCCCAGCATTTT | . | TRBV29-1 | many | TRBJ1-5
CASSSGLASDTQYF | TGTGCCAGCAGCTCCGGACTAGCGTCAGATACGCAGTATTTT | TRBD2 | TRBV5-4 | few | TRBJ2-3
CASSGGFFTDTQYF | TGCGCCAGCAGCGGTGGGTTTTTCACAGATACGCAGTATTTT | . | TRBV5-1 | many | TRBJ2-3
CAISGNGVAYEQYF | TGTGCCATCAGTGGAAATGGGGTGGCCTACGAGCAGTACTTC | . | TRBV10-3 | many | TRBJ2-7
CASSLFIADTQYF | TGTGCCAGCAGTTTATTTATCGCAGATACGCAGTATTTT | . | TRBV28 | many | TRBJ2-3
CASSFEGALGQYF | TGTGCCAGCAGTTTTGAGGGGGCGCTTGGGCAGTACTTC | TRBD1 | TRBV28 | many | TRBJ2-7
CASRDNSYNEQFF | TGTGCCAGTAGGGACAACTCCTACAATGAGCAGTTCTTC | . | TRBV18 | many | TRBJ2-1
CASSPLAGEIETQYF | TGTGCCAGCTCCCCATTAGCGGGAGAGATAGAGACCCAGTACTTC | TRBD2 | TRBV6-1 | many | TRBJ2-5
CASTYTGDPQPQHF | TGTGCCAGCACTTACACAGGGGATCCTCAGCCCCAGCATTTT | TRBD1 | TRBV28 | many | TRBJ1-5
CASSLNRAVGQYF | TGTGCCAGCAGCTTAAACAGAGCCGTCGGGCAGTACTTC | . | TRBV7-9 | . | TRBJ2-7
CASSLASGSGADTQYF | TGTGCCAGCAGCTTAGCTAGCGGGAGCGGAGCAGATACGCAGTATTTT | TRBD2 | TRBV7-2 | many | TRBJ2-3
CASSLSHSPLTYF | TGTGCCAGCAGTTTGTCACACAGCCCCCTTACGTACTTC | . | TRBV28 | many | TRBJ2-7
CASSSGQESSYEQYF | TGTGCCAGCAGTAGTGGACAGGAGAGCTCCTACGAGCAGTACTTC | TRBD1 | TRBV28 | . | TRBJ2-7